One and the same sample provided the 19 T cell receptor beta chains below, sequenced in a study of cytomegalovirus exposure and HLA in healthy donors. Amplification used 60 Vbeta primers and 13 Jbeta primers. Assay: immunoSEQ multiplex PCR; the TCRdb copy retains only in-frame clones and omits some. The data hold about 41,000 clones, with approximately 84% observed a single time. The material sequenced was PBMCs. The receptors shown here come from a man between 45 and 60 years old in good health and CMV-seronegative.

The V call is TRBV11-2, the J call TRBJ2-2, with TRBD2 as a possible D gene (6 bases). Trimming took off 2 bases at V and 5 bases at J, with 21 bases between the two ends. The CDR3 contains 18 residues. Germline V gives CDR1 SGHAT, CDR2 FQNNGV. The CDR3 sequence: CASSLRTRGVMGTGELFF. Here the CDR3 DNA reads TGTGCCAGCAGCTTAAGGACGCGGGGAGTTATGGGGACCGGGGAGCTGTTTTTT.

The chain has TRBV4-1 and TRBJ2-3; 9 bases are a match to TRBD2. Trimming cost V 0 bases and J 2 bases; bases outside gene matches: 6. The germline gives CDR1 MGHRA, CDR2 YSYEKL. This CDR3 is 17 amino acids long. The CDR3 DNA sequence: TGCGCCAGCAGCCAAGATGGGCTAGCGGGGACCACAGATACGCAGTATTTT. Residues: CASSQDGLAGTTDTQYF.

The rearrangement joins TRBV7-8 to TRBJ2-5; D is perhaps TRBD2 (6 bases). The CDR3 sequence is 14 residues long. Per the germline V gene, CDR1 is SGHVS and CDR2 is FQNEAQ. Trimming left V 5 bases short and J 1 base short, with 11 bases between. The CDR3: CASSPVGGQETQYF. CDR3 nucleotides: TGTGCCAGCAGCCCAGTGGGAGGCCAAGAGACCCAGTACTTC.

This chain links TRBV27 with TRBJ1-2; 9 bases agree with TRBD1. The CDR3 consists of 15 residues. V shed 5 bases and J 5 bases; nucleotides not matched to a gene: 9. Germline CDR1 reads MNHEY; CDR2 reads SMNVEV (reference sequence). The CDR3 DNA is TGTGCCAGCAGTACTGTTGGGACAGGGAGTTATGGCTACACCTTC. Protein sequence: CASSTVGTGSYGYTF.

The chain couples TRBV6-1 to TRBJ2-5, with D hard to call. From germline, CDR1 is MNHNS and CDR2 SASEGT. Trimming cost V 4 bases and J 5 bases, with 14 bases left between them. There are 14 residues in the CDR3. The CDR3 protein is CASSGAARFETQYF. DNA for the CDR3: TGTGCCAGCAGTGGGGCCGCACGCTTTGAGACCCAGTACTTC.

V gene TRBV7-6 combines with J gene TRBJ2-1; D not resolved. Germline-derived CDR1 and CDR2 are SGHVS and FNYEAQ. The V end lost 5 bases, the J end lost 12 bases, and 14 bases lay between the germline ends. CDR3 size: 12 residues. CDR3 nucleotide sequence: TGTGCCAGCAGCCGCGATGGCGGCAGGCAGTTCTTC. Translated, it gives CASSRDGGRQFF.

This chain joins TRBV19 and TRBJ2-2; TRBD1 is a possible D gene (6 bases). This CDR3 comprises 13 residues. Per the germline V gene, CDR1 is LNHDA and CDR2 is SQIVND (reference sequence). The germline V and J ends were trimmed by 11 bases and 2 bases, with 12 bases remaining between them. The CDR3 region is CAGRDTNTGELFF. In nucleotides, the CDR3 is TGTGCCGGCCGGGACACCAACACCGGGGAGCTGTTTTTT. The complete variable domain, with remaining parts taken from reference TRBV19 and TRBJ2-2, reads DGGITQSPKYLFRKEGQNVTLSCEQNLNHDAMYWYRQDPGQGLRLIYYSQIVNDFQKGDIAEGYSVSREKKESFPLTVTSAQKNPTAFYLCAGRDTNTGELFFGEGSRLTVL.

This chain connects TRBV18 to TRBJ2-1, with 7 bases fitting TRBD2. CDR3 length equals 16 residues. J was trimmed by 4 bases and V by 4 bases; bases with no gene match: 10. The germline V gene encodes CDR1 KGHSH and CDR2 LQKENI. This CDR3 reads CASSQGGEGSYNEQFF. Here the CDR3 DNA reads TGTGCCAGCTCACAAGGAGGGGAGGGGTCTTACAATGAGCAGTTCTTC.

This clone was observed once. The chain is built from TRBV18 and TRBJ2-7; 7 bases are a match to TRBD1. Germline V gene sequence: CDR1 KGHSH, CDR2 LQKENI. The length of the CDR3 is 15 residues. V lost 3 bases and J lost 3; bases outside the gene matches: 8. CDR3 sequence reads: CASSPVTGVIYEQYF. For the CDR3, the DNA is TGTGCCAGCTCACCGGTAACAGGGGTTATCTACGAGCAGTACTTC.

CDR3 sequence (DNA): TGTGCCAGCACCTATTACGGACAGGTCTATGGCTACACCTTC. Translated: CASTYYGQVYGYTF. The J gene is TRBJ1-2, the V gene TRBV2, with TRBD1 matching over 7 bases. This CDR3 region has 14 residues. Germline lookup yields CDR1 SNHLY and CDR2 FYNNEI. V dropped 7 bases and J dropped 4; count of bases not matched to a gene: 9.

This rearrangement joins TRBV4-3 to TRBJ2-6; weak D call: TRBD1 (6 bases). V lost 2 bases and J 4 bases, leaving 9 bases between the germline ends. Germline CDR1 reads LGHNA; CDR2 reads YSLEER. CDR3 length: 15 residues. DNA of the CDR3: TGCGCCAGCAGCCAACAGGGGCCAGGGGCCAACGTCCTGACTTTC. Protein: CASSQQGPGANVLTF.

CDR3 in amino acids: CASSLGRPSEAQETQYF. The CDR3, as DNA: TGTGCCAGCAGCTTAGGCCGCCCCAGCGAGGCTCAAGAGACCCAGTACTTC. The J gene is TRBJ2-5, the V gene TRBV11-1; no clear D. This CDR3 has 17 amino acids. The germline V gene has CDR1 SGHAT and CDR2 FQDESV (reference sequence). V was cut by 1 base and J by 2 bases, with 17 bases left in between.

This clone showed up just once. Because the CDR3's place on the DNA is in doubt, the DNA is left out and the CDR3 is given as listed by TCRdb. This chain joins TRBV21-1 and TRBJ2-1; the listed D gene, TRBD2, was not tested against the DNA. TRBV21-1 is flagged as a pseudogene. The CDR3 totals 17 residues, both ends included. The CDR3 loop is CASSPQFGRGAYNEQFF.

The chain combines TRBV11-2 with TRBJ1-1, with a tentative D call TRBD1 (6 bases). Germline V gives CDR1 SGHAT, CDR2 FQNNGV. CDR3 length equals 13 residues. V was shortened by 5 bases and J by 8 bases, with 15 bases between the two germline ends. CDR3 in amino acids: CASSGPGHAEAFF. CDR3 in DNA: TGTGCCAGCAGCGGACCGGGACACGCGGAAGCTTTCTTT. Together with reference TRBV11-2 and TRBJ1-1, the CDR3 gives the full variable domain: EAGVAQSPRYKIIEKRQSVAFWCNPISGHATLYWYQQILGQGPKLLIQFQNNGVVDDSQLPKDRFSAERLKGVDSTLKIQPAKLEDSAVYLCASSGPGHAEAFFGQGTRLTVV.

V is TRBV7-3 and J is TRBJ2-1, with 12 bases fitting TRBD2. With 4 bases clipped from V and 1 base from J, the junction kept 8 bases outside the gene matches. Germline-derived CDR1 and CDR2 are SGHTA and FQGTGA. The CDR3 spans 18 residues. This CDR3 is CASSSSGTSGWSYNEQFF. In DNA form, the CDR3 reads TGTGCCAGCAGCTCCTCCGGGACTAGCGGGTGGTCCTACAATGAGCAGTTCTTC.

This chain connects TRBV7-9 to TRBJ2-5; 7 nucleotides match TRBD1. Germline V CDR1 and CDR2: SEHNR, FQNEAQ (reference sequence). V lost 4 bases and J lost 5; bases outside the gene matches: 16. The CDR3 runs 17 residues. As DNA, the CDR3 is TGTGCCAGCAGCTCCACGGAAGGACAGGCGACGGGGGAGACCCAGTACTTC. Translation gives CASSSTEGQATGETQYF.

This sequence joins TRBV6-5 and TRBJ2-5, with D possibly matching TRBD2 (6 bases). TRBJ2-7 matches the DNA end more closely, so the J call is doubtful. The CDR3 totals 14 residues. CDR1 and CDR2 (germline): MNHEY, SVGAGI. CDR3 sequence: CASSPGLLTYEQYF. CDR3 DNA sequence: TGTGCCAGCTCCCCGGGACTGTTGACCTACGAGCAGTACTTC.

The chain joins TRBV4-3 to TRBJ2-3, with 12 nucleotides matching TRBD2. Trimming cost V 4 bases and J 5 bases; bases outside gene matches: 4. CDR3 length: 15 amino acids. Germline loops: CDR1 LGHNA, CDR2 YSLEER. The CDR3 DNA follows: TGCGCCAGCAGCCGACTAGCGGGAGTTAAAGATACGCAGTATTTT. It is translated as CASSRLAGVKDTQYF.

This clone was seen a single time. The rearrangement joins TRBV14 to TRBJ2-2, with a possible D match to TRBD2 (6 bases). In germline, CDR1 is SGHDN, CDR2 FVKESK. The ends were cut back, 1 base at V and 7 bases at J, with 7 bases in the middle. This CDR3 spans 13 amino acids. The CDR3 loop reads CASSQVAVGELFF. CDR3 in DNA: TGTGCCAGCAGCCAAGTAGCGGTCGGGGAGCTGTTTTTT.